Listed here is a single T cell receptor (beta chain). This entry is derived from a study of shared clonotypes between healthy human individuals. Assay execution proceeded at the deep level. Each subset's genomic DNA was shared equally among a number of immunoSEQ plates. In replicate PCRs of unsorted PBMC, 250 to 350 ng DNA, tens of thousands of T cell genomes, was used. Under the authors' procedure: Filtering of immunoSEQ junctional sequences could not match full-length read filtering. Sequenced by immunoSEQ multiplex PCR; TCRdb stores in-frame clones only, minus some. V and J calls plus clone size are reproduced from that table; the DNA served to infer D and trimming. The data show approximately 480,000 clones, about 75% seen once. Germline assignment: CDR1 ENHRY and CDR2 SYGVKD. The CDR3 sequence is 15 residues long. The trim removed 5 bases at V and 4 bases at J, leaving 7 bases unmatched.

The source is a woman in her thirties or forties in good health. Some clones in this sample may be carry-over from other donors' samples. V is TRBV10-3 and J is TRBJ2-5; 10 bases are a match to TRBD2. The sequencing sample was made of PBMCs. CDR3 coding DNA: TGTGCCATCAGTCGGGTTCTAGCGGGAGTAGAGACCCAGTACTTC. Translation gives CAISRVLAGVETQYF.